This passage covers 26 T cell receptor beta chains from one sample sequenced in a study of cytomegalovirus exposure and HLA in healthy donors. The PCR ran on 60 Vbeta and 13 Jbeta primers. This table comes from immunoSEQ multiplex PCR, and its TCRdb copy is limited to in-frame clones, with some not included. The data contain about 110,000 clones, about three quarters of them seen just once; the ten biggest clones take up roughly 8.6%. The sequenced sample was PBMCs. These TCRs come from a woman aged 40 to 50 in good health and CMV-seropositive.

The V and J genes are TRBV5-3 and TRBJ2-1; 8 bases agree with TRBD2. Being an ORF, TRBV5-3 has a function that is uncertain. The CDR3 consists of 15 residues. The V gene end was trimmed by 8 bases and the J gene end by 3 bases; junction bases not matched to a gene: 10. In DNA, the CDR3 is TGTGCCAGGGCCCCATCTAGCGGGTTCTACAATGAGCAGTTCTTC. Encoded protein: CARAPSSGFYNEQFF.

The chain links TRBV27 to TRBJ2-5; D is perhaps TRBD1 (7 bases). The CDR3 runs 14 residues. V was clipped by 5 bases and J by 5 bases, with 15 bases between them. Germline lookup yields CDR1 MNHEY and CDR2 SMNVEV (reference sequence). The CDR3 bases are TGTGCCAGCAGTCGCGGGACAGTTTGGGAGACCCAGTACTTC. Amino acid sequence: CASSRGTVWETQYF.

In its sample, this clone was seen a few times. The rearrangement joins TRBV6-6 to TRBJ2-5; possible D gene TRBD2, 5 bases. Germline CDR1 reads MNHNY; CDR2 reads SVGAGI (reference sequence). This CDR3 spans 16 amino acids. The V end lost 3 bases, the J end lost 0 bases, and 14 bases lay between the germline ends. CDR3 nucleotides: TGTGCCAGCAGTTATGGATTGGGCGGGTACCAAGAGACCCAGTACTTC. Translating gives CASSYGLGGYQETQYF.

Of note for this clone: Other DNA sequences in the same sample also yield this CDR3. The chain recombines TRBV2 with TRBJ2-2; D might be TRBD2 (6 bases). This CDR3 has 14 amino acids. Trimming stripped 6 bases from V and 4 bases from J, with 12 bases between. The germline gives CDR1 SNHLY, CDR2 FYNNEI. DNA for the CDR3: TGTGCCAGCAGCGATCCCGGGGGCACCGGGGAGCTGTTTTTT. Translating gives CASSDPGGTGELFF.

The gene calls are TRBV15 and TRBJ1-4; 7 positions agree with TRBD1. V dropped 5 bases and J dropped 0; count of bases not matched to a gene: 24. This CDR3 comprises 22 residues. The germline gives CDR1 LNHNV, CDR2 YYDKDF (reference sequence). The CDR3 loop is CATSGDRSTPRVVPATNEKLFF. CDR3 sequence (DNA): TGTGCCACCAGCGGGGACAGATCGACTCCTCGGGTTGTCCCGGCAACTAATGAAAAACTGTTTTTT.

On this clone: The junction differs from germline at one of its ends, possibly a read error. The J gene is TRBJ2-7, the V gene TRBV18; 9 bases agree with TRBD1. Germline values: CDR1 KGHSH, CDR2 LQKENI. The length of the CDR3 is 14 residues. The CDR3 here is CASSSDRGSCEQYF. The DNA of the CDR3 is TGTGCCAGCTCATCGGACAGGGGCTCCTGCGAGCAGTACTTC.

In its sample, this clone was seen once. The chain couples TRBV5-1 to TRBJ2-7; 11 bases agree with TRBD2. This CDR3 spans 15 amino acids. V was pared by 7 bases and J by 2 bases, with 8 bases of the junction left unmatched. The germline V gene has CDR1 SGHRS and CDR2 YFSETQ. This chain's CDR3 is CASSRTSGQTYEQYF. CDR3 bases: TGCGCCAGCTCCCGGACTAGCGGGCAAACCTACGAGCAGTACTTC. Full variable domain (missing parts from reference TRBV5-1 and TRBJ2-7): KAGVTQTPRYLIKTRGQQVTLSCSPISGHRSVSWYQQTPGQGLQFLFEYFSETQRNKGNFPGRFSGRQFSNSRSEMNVSTLELGDSALYLCASSRTSGQTYEQYFGPGTRLTVT.

V gene TRBV27 combines with J gene TRBJ1-6; TRBD1 aligns across 8 bases. Unmatched junction bases numbered 11, after V lost 4 bases and J lost 9 bases. From germline, CDR1 is MNHEY and CDR2 SMNVEV (reference sequence). This CDR3 is built from 16 residues. The CDR3 loop reads CASSSRTGNDASPLHF. Written as DNA, the CDR3 is TGTGCCAGCAGTTCCCGGACAGGGAATGACGCTTCACCCCTCCACTTT.

The chain couples TRBV28 to TRBJ2-2, with a tentative D call TRBD2 (7 bases). Trimming removed 3 bases from V and 4 bases from J, with 12 bases in between. The V gene's germline CDR1 is MDHEN and CDR2 SYDVKM. The CDR3 is made up of 15 amino acids. In DNA form, the CDR3 reads TGTGCCAGCAGTTTGGGGGGGCTGGGCACCGGGGAGCTGTTTTTT. Translated, it gives CASSLGGLGTGELFF.

V and J are TRBV27 and TRBJ2-4; D may be TRBD1 (5 bases). Trimming left V 6 bases short and J 3 bases short, with 15 bases between. Germline V gene lookup returns CDR1 MNHEY and CDR2 SMNVEV (reference sequence). CDR3 length: 15 residues. CDR3: CASSLIGQGKNIQYF. The CDR3 DNA sequence: TGTGCCAGCAGCTTGATCGGACAAGGCAAAAACATTCAGTACTTC.

This chain uses TRBV27 with TRBJ2-7; 7 nucleotides line up with TRBD1. Germline CDR1 reads MNHEY; CDR2 reads SMNVEV (reference sequence). V shed 0 bases and J 3 bases; nucleotides not matched to a gene: 14. This CDR3 contains 18 residues. CDR3 protein: CASSLSFGLGQRFYEQYF. CDR3 sequence (DNA): TGTGCCAGCAGTTTATCGTTCGGGTTGGGACAGAGATTCTACGAGCAGTACTTC.

This clone has just a few counts. The chain carries TRBV5-5 and TRBJ1-2, with D uncertain. V lost 2 bases and J 3 bases, leaving 5 bases between the germline ends. Germline V gene lookup returns CDR1 SGHKS and CDR2 YYEKEE (reference sequence). This CDR3 spans 12 amino acids. CDR3 sequence reads: CASSFGDYGYTF. DNA for the CDR3: TGTGCCAGCAGCTTCGGGGACTATGGCTACACCTTC.

V is TRBV27 and J is TRBJ1-6; D is perhaps TRBD1 (5 bases). The CDR3 covers 13 residues. Trimming left V 4 bases short and J 14 bases short, with 15 bases between. Germline V gene data show CDR1 as MNHEY and CDR2 as SMNVEV (reference sequence). In DNA, the CDR3 is TGTGCCAGCAGTTACCAGGGCCCGTTAACCCTCCACTTT. As protein: CASSYQGPLTLHF.

The chain joins TRBV7-9 to TRBJ1-2; weak D call: TRBD1 (5 bases). Germline V lookup: CDR1 SEHNR, CDR2 FQNEAQ (reference sequence). The CDR3 has 13 amino acids. Trimming shortened V by 6 bases and J by 7 bases, and 15 bases separated the two germline ends. The CDR3 region has the DNA TGTGCCAGCAGGCACAGGTTTGTTGGTGGCTACACCTTC. Protein sequence: CASRHRFVGGYTF. Filled out from reference TRBV7-9 and TRBJ1-2, the complete variable domain reads DTGVSQNPRHKITKRGQNVTFRCDPISEHNRLYWYRQTLGQGPEFLTYFQNEAQLEKSRLLSDRFSAERPKGSFSTLEIQRTEQGDSAMYLCASRHRFVGGYTFGSGTRLTVV.

V is TRBV7-2 and J is TRBJ2-1; 9 nucleotides match TRBD2. J gave up 4 bases and V 5 bases, and 12 bases lay outside the gene matches. The CDR3 sequence is 17 residues long. Germline assignment: CDR1 SGHTA and CDR2 FQGNSA. In DNA, the CDR3 is TGTGCCAGCAGCGGCGGGACTAGCCCTCGGGGTTACAATGAGCAGTTCTTC. Its protein is CASSGGTSPRGYNEQFF.

This chain uses TRBV10-3 with TRBJ2-5, with D possibly matching TRBD1 (5 bases). The CDR3 spans 12 residues. CDR1 and CDR2 from the germline V gene are ENHRY and SYGVKD. Trimming removed 4 bases at V and 7 bases at J, with 10 bases between. For the CDR3, the DNA is TGTGCCATCAGTGGACAGTACGGGACCCAGTACTTC. Amino acid sequence: CAISGQYGTQYF.

This chain uses TRBV9 with TRBJ1-5, with D maybe TRBD1 (6 bases). The CDR3 has 15 amino acids. The germline gives CDR1 SGDLS, CDR2 YYNGEE. Trimming shortened V by 3 bases and J by 1 base, and 11 bases separated the two germline ends. CDR3 amino acids: CASSASTGSNQPQHF. For the CDR3, the DNA is TGTGCCAGCAGCGCATCAACAGGGAGCAATCAGCCCCAGCATTTT.

The gene calls are TRBV21-1 and TRBJ1-6. TRBV21-1 is given as a pseudogene. The CDR3 loop spans 17 amino acids. CDR3 nucleotide sequence: TGTGCCAGCAGCTCCCGAAGCGGTAGACTATATAATTCACCCCTCCACTTT. This sequence encodes CASSSRSGRLYNSPLHF.

The CDR3, as DNA: TGCAGTGCTCGGGGGTCGGGGCAGCTGTTTTTT. Translated, it gives CSARGSGQLFF. The chain is built from TRBV20-1 and TRBJ2-2; maybe TRBD2 (6 bases). The V and J ends lost 5 bases and 12 bases respectively, with 13 bases between them. The germline V gene encodes CDR1 DFQATT and CDR2 SNEGSKA (reference sequence). The CDR3 consists of 11 residues.

This chain links TRBV20-1 with TRBJ1-2; D call uncertain. The germline V gene has CDR1 DFQATT and CDR2 SNEGSKA (reference sequence). The CDR3 length is 11 residues. Trimming cost V 7 bases and J 7 bases, with 13 bases left between them. CDR3: CSVKGGGGYTF. As DNA, the CDR3 is TGCAGTGTTAAGGGTGGAGGTGGCTACACCTTC.

This clone was detected only a few times. The J gene is TRBJ2-7, the V gene TRBV10-1, with unresolved D. Trimming pared 3 bases from V and 0 bases from J, leaving 12 bases between. The CDR3 contains 15 residues. Germline lookup yields CDR1 WNHNN and CDR2 SYGVQD (reference sequence). In DNA, the CDR3 is TGCGCCAGCAGTGATGGTGTTCGCGGCTCCTACGAGCAGTACTTC. Protein product: CASSDGVRGSYEQYF.

The chain employs TRBV28 and TRBJ2-5, with 10 positions matching TRBD2. Per the germline V gene, CDR1 is MDHEN and CDR2 is SYDVKM. V was pared by 7 bases and J by 5 bases, with 19 bases of the junction left unmatched. CDR3 length: 18 amino acids. The CDR3 loop is CASTRPKGAGGMWETQYF. CDR3 in DNA: TGTGCCAGCACCCGCCCAAAGGGAGCGGGAGGGATGTGGGAGACCCAGTACTTC.

This rearrangement joins TRBV28 to TRBJ2-3; 8 bases line up with TRBD2. Germline V gene lookup returns CDR1 MDHEN and CDR2 SYDVKM. V shed 7 bases and J 2 bases; nucleotides not matched to a gene: 11. This CDR3 region has 16 residues. The CDR3 nucleotides read TGTGCCAGCACACCGAGCGGGGGAGACCTCACAGATACGCAGTATTTT. Residues: CASTPSGGDLTDTQYF.

This chain connects TRBV18 to TRBJ2-7, with a weak D call TRBD2 (6 bases). The germline V gene has CDR1 KGHSH and CDR2 LQKENI. This CDR3 contains 15 residues. The ends were cut back, 2 bases at V and 0 bases at J, with 11 bases in the middle. CDR3 DNA sequence: TGTGCCAGCTCACCAGTGGCGGGACCCTCCTACGAGCAGTACTTC. It specifies CASSPVAGPSYEQYF. The full variable domain, with the rest looked up from reference TRBV18 and TRBJ2-7, is NAGVMQNPRHLVRRRGQEARLRCSPMKGHSHVYWYRQLPEEGLKFMVYLQKENIIDESGMPKERFSAEFPKEGPSILRIQQVVRGDSAAYFCASSPVAGPSYEQYFGPGTRLTVT.

In nucleotides, the CDR3 is TGTGCCAGCAGCCAAGACCCCCGGAGAACAGGGGGAGGAAACACCATATATTTT. Its protein product is CASSQDPRRTGGGNTIYF. This rearrangement joins TRBV4-2 to TRBJ1-3, with 8 positions matching TRBD1. Germline V gives CDR1 LGHNA, CDR2 YNFKEQ. The J segment lost 4 bases and the V segment lost 0 bases, leaving 11 bases of the junction unmatched. The CDR3 sequence is 18 residues long.

This chain links TRBV4-3 with TRBJ2-6; D gene uncertain. With 0 bases removed from V and 1 base from J, the gap between germline ends came to 13 bases. The germline CDR1 and CDR2 sequences are LGHNA and YSLEER. The CDR3 is made up of 18 amino acids. In nucleotides, the CDR3 is TGCGCCAGCAGCCAAGATTCGAACCCCGGGTCTGGGGCCAACGTCCTGACTTTC. It yields the protein CASSQDSNPGSGANVLTF.